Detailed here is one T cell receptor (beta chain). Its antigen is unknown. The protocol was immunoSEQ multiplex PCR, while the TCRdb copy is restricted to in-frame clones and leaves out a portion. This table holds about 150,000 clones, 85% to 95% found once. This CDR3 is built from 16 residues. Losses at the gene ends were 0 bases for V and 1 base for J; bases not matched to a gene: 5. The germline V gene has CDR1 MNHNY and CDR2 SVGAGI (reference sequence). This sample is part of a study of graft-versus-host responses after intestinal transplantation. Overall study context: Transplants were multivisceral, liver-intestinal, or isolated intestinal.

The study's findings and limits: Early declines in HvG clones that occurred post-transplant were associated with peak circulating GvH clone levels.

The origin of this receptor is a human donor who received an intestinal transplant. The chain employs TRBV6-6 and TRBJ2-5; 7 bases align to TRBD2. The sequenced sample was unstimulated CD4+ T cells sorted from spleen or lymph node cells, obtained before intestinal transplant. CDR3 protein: CASSYSRLAAQETQYF. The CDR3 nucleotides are TGTGCCAGCAGTTACTCGAGGCTAGCGGCCCAAGAGACCCAGTACTTC.